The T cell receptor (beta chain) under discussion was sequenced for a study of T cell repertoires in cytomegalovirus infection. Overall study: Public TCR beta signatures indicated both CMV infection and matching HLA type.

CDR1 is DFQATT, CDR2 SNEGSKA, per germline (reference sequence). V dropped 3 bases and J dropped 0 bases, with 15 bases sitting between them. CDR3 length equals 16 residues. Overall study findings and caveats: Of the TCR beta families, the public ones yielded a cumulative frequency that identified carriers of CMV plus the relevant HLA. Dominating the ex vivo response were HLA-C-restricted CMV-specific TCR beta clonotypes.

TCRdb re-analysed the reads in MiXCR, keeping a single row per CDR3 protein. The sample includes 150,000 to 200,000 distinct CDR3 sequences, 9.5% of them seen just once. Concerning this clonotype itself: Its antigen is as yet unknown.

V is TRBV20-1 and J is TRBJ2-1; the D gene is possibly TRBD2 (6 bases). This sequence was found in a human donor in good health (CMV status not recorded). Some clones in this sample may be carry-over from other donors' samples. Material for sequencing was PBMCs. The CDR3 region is CSASPTRPLSYNEQFF. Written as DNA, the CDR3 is TGCAGTGCTAGTCCGACTAGGCCCCTCTCCTACAATGAGCAGTTCTTC.